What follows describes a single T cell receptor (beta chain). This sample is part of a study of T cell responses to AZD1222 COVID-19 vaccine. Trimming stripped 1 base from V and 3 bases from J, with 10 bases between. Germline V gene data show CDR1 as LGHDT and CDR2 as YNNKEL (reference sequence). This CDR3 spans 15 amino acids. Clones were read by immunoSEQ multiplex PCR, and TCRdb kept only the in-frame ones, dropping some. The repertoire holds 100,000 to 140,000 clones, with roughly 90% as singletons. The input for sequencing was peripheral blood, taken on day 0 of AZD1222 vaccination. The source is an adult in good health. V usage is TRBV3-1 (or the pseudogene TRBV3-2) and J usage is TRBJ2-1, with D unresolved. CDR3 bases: TGTGCCAGCAGCCAAGGGGCCCCTTACTACAATGAGCAGTTCTTC. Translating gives CASSQGAPYYNEQFF.